This T cell receptor beta chain was identified in a study of blood T cells in healthy people across ages. The CDR3 contains 15 residues. From germline, CDR1 is LGHNA and CDR2 YNFKEQ. Trimming took off 0 bases at V and 0 bases at J, with 7 bases between the two ends. Study-wide points: Long-lived and aged donors differed, with more naive CD4+ cells and higher diversity in the long-lived.

Every sample had a minimum of 6.5 million PBMCs isolated. The authors ran a second PCR of about 6 to 11 cycles using a sample-barcoded 5' primer and a J-beta primer mix. Each sample yielded at least 2.5 million CDR3-containing paired-end reads. One entry per CDR3 protein, called by TCRdb with MiXCR from the 5' RACE reads. The profile covers nearly 800,000 distinct CDR3 sequences, with roughly 25% appearing a single time and roughly 3.5% taken by the ten largest. With respect to this clonotype: As yet, its antigen is unknown.

The sample also formed part of further work on T cells of mothers and their children. That investigation notes: With unrelated pairs as the comparison, related mother-child pairs had a slightly higher overlap that was not significant.

The TCR sequence derives from a boy aged 5-17 years in good health. The source material was blood. The rearrangement uses TRBV4-2 and TRBJ2-3, with D uncertain. The CDR3 loop reads CASSQDQDSTDTQYF. The CDR3 DNA reads TGTGCCAGCAGCCAAGATCAGGACAGCACAGATACGCAGTATTTT.